The entry below describes one T cell receptor (beta chain). The CDR3 has 14 amino acids. CDR1 and CDR2 from the germline V gene are SGDLS and YYNGEE. Trimming at V came to 0 bases and at J to 7 bases, leaving 6 bases not matched to a gene. These data originate in a study of blood T cell repertoires in COVID-19. Study-level information: From the United States, Italy and Spain came samples of acute and convalescent COVID-19.

Participant-given clinical history determined each cohort assignment. The assay was immunoSEQ multiplex PCR, and TCRdb's table has in-frame clones only and misses some. Here the sample spans 400,000 to 550,000 clones, around 90% being singletons. The sample taken for sequencing was PBMCs or T cells enriched from blood (not recorded which). This chain links TRBV9 with TRBJ2-7, with 8 bases identical to TRBD2. The receptor was isolated from a young woman with acute COVID-19. CDR3 bases: TGTGCCAGCAGCGTAGGGGTAGCGGGACTTGAGCAGTACTTC. Protein product: CASSVGVAGLEQYF.